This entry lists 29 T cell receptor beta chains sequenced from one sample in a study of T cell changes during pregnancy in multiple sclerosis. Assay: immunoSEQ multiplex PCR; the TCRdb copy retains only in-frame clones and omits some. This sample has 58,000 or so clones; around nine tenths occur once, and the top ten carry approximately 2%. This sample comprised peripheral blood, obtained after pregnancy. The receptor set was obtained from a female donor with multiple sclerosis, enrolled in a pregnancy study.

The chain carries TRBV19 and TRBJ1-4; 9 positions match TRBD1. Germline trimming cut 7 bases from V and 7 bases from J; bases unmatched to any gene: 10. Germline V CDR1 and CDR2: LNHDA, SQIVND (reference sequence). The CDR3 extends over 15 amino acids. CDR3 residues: CASTGLGQGSEKLFF. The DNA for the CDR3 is TGTGCCAGTACCGGCTTGGGACAGGGATCTGAAAAACTGTTTTTT.

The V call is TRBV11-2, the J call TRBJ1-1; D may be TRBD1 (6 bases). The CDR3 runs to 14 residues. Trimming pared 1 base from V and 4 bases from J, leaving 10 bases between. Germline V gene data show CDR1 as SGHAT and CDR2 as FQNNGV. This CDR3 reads CASSLVRGPTEAFF. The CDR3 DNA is TGTGCCAGCAGCTTAGTCAGGGGACCCACTGAAGCTTTCTTT.

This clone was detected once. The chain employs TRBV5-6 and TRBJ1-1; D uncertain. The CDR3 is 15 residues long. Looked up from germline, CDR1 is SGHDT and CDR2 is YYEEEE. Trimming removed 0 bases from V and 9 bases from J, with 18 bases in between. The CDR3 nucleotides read TGTGCCAGCAGCTTGGTGGCCAACGGGGTACTAAAAGCTTTCTTT. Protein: CASSLVANGVLKAFF.

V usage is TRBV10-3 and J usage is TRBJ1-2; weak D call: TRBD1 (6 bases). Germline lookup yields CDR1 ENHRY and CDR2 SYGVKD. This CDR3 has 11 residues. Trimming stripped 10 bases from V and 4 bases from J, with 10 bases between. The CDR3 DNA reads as TGTGCCACTGCACAGGGCTATGGCTACACCTTC. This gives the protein CATAQGYGYTF.

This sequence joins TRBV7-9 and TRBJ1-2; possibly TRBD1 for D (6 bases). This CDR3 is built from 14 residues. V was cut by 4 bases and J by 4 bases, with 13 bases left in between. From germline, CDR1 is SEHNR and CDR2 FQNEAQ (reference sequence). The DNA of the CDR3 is TGTGCCAGCAGCTCAAGGGGGATGATCTATGGCTACACCTTC. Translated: CASSSRGMIYGYTF.

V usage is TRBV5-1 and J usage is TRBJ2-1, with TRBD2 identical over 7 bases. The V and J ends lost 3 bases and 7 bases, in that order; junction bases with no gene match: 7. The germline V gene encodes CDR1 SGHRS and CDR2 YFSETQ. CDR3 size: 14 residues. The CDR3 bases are TGCGCCAGCAGCTCGAGCGGGGTCGGGAATGAGCAGTTCTTC. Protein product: CASSSSGVGNEQFF.

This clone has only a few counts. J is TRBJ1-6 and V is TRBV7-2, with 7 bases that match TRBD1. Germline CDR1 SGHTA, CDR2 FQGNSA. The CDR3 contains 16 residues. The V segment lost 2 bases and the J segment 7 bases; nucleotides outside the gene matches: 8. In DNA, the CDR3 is TGTGCCAGCAGCTTAAGGGCGGGACAGACAAATTCACCCCTCCACTTT. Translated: CASSLRAGQTNSPLHF.

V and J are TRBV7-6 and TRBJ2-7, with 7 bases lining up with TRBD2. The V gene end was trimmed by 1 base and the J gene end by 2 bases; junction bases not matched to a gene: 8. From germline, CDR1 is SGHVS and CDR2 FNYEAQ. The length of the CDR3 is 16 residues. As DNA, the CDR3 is TGTGCCAGCAGCTTAGGGGGCGGGGGACGCACCTACGAGCAGTACTTC. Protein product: CASSLGGGGRTYEQYF.

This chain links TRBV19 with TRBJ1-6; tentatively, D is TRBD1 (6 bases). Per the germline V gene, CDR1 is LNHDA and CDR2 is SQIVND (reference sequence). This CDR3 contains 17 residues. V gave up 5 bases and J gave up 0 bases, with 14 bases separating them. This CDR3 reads CASSRGTPSSYNSPLHF. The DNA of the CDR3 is TGTGCCAGTAGTCGTGGGACACCGAGCTCCTATAATTCACCCCTCCACTTT. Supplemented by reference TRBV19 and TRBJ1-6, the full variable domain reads DGGITQSPKYLFRKEGQNVTLSCEQNLNHDAMYWYRQDPGQGLRLIYYSQIVNDFQKGDIAEGYSVSREKKESFPLTVTSAQKNPTAFYLCASSRGTPSSYNSPLHFGNGTRLTVT.

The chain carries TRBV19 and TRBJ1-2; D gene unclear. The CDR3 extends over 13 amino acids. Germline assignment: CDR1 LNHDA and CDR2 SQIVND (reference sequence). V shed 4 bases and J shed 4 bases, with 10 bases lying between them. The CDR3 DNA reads TGTGCCAGTAGTACAAACCAACTCTATGGCTACACCTTC. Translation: CASSTNQLYGYTF.

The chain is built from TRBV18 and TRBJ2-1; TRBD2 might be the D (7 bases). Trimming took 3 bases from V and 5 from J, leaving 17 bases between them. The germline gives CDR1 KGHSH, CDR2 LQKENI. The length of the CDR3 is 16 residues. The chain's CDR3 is CASSPGGAKNDNEQFF. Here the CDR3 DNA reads TGTGCCAGCTCACCGGGGGGGGCCAAAAACGACAATGAGCAGTTCTTC.

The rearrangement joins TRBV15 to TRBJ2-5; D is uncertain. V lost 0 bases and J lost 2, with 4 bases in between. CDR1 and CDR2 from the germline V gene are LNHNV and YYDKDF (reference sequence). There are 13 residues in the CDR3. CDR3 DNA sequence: TGTGCCACCAGCAGAGAGCGGCAAGAGACCCAGTACTTC. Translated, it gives CATSRERQETQYF.

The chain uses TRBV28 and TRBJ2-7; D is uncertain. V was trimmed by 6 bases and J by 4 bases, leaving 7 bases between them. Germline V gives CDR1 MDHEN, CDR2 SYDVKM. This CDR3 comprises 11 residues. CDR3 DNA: TGTGCCAGCAGGCTCGCGTACGAGCAGTACTTC. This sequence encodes CASRLAYEQYF.

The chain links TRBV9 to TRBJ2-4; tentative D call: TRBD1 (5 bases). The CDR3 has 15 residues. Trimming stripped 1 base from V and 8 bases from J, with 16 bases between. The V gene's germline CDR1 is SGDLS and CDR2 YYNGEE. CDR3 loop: CASSVSPDKLDIQYF. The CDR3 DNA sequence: TGTGCCAGCAGCGTATCCCCGGACAAACTGGACATTCAGTACTTC.

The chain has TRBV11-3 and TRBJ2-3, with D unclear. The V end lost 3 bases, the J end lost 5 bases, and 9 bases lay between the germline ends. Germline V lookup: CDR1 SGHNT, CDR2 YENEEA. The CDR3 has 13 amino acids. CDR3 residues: CASSFRVGDTQYF. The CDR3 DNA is TGTGCCAGCAGCTTCCGCGTTGGAGATACGCAGTATTTT.

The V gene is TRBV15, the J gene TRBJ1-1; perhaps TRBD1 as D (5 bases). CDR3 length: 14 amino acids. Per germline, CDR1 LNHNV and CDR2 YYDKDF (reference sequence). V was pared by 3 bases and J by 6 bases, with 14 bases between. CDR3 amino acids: CATSRGGTGSEAFF. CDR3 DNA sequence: TGTGCCACCAGCAGGGGGGGGACGGGCTCTGAAGCTTTCTTT. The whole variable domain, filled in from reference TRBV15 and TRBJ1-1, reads DAMVIQNPRYQVTQFGKPVTLSCSQTLNHNVMYWYQQKSSQAPKLLFHYYDKDFNNEADTPDNFQSRRPNTSFCFLDIRSPGLGDTAMYLCATSRGGTGSEAFFGQGTRLTVV.

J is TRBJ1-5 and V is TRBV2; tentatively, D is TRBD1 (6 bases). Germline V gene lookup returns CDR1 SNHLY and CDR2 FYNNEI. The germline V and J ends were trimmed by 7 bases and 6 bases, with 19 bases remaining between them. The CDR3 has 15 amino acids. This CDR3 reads CASTAQGSGSQPQHF. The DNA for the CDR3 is TGTGCCAGCACCGCACAGGGTTCTGGGTCTCAGCCCCAGCATTTT.

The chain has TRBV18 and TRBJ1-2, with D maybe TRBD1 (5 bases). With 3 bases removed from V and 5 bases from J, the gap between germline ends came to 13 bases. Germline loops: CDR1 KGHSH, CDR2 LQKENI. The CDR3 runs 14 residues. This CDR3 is CASSPAGGGYGYTF. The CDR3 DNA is TGTGCCAGCTCACCGGCGGGGGGAGGATATGGCTACACCTTC.

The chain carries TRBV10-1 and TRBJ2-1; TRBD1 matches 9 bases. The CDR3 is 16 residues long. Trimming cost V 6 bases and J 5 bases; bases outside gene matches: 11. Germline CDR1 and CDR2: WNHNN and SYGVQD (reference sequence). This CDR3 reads CASRGPGTGWNNEQFF. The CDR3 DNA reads TGCGCCAGCAGGGGCCCCGGGACAGGGTGGAACAATGAGCAGTTCTTC.

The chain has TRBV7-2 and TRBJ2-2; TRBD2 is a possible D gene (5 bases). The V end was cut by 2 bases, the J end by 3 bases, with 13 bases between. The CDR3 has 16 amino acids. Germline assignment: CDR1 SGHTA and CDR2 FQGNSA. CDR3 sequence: CASSLHPGIDTGELFF. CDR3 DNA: TGTGCCAGCAGCTTACACCCCGGGATTGACACCGGGGAGCTGTTTTTT.

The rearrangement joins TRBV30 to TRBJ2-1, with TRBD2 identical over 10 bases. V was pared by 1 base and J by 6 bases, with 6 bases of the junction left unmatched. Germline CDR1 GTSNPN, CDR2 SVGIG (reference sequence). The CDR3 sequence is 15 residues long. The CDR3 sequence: CAWSDGLAEGNEQFF. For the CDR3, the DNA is TGTGCCTGGAGTGATGGACTAGCGGAAGGCAATGAGCAGTTCTTC.

The CDR3 spells CAISDPRTADSPLHF. The CDR3 nucleotides read TGTGCCATCAGTGATCCGCGGACAGCAGACTCACCCCTCCACTTT. The chain couples TRBV10-3 to TRBJ1-6; D perhaps matches TRBD1 (6 bases). The CDR3 spans 15 residues. V gave up 3 bases and J gave up 10 bases, with 16 bases separating them. Germline CDR1 ENHRY, CDR2 SYGVKD.

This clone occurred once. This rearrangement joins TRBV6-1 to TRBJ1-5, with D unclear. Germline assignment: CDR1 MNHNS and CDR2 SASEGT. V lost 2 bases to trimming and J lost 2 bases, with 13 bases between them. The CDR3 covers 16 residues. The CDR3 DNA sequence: TGTGCCAGCAGTGAAACAGCTTTGTGGGGCAATCAGCCCCAGCATTTT. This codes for CASSETALWGNQPQHF.

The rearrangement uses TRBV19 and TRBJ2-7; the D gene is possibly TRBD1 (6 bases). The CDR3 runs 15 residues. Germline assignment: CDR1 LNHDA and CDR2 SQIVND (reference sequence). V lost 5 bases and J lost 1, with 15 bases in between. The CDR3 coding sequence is TGTGCCAGTAGTGCCGAGGGGGACATTTCCTACGAGCAGTACTTC. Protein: CASSAEGDISYEQYF.

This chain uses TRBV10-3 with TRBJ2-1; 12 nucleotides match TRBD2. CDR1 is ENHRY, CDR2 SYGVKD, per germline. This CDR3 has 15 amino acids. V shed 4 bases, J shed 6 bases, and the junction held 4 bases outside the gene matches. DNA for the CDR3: TGTGCCATCAGTGGGCTAGCGGGGGGGCTCAATGAGCAGTTCTTC. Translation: CAISGLAGGLNEQFF.

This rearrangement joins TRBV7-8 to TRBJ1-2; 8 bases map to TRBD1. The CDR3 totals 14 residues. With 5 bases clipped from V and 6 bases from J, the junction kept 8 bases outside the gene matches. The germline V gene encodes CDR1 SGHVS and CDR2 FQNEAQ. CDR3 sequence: CASSVYRGSDGYTF. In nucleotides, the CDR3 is TGTGCCAGCAGCGTATACAGGGGGAGCGATGGCTACACCTTC.

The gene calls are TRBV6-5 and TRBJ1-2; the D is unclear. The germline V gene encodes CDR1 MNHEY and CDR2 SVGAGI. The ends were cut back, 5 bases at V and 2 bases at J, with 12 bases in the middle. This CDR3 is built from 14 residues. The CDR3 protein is CASSKSGRNYGYTF. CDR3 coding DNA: TGTGCCAGCAGTAAGAGCGGCAGGAACTATGGCTACACCTTC.

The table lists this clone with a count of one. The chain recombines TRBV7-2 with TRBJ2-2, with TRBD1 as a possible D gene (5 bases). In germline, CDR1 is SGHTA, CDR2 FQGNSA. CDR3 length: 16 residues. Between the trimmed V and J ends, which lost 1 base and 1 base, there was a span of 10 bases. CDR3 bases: TGTGCCAGCAGCTTAGTACCAGGACAGAACACCGGGGAGCTGTTTTTT. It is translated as CASSLVPGQNTGELFF. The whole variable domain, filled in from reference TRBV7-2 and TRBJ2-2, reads GAGVSQSPSNKVTEKGKDVELRCDPISGHTALYWYRQSLGQGLEFLIYFQGNSAPDKSGLPSDRFSAERTGGSVSTLTIQRTQQEDSAVYLCASSLVPGQNTGELFFGEGSRLTVL.

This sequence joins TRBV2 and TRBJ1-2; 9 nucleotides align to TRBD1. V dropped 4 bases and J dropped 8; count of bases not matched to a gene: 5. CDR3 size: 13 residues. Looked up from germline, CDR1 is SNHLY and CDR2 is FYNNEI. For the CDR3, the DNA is TGTGCCAGCAGTGGTACAGGGGGCTTAGGCTACACCTTC. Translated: CASSGTGGLGYTF. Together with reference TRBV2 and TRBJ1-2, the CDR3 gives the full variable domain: EPEVTQTPSHQVTQMGQEVILRCVPISNHLYFYWYRQILGQKVEFLVSFYNNEISEKSEIFDDQFSVERPDGSNFTLKIRSTKLEDSAMYFCASSGTGGLGYTFGSGTRLTVV.